These 8 T cell receptor beta chains share one sample of origin, sequenced in a study of shared clonotypes between healthy human individuals. Libraries were prepared by immunoSEQ multiplex PCR; TCRdb keeps only in-frame clonotypes and omits some of them. The table shows about 2 million clones, with about 95% occurring only once. CD8 cells regarded as naive lacked CD45RO, were positively chosen for CCR7, and omitted terminally differentiated effector memory CD45RA+ cells. The sample comprised naive CD8+ T cells sorted from blood. All receptors derive from a young man in good health.

In regard to this clone: Other DNA sequences from this sample encode an identical CDR3 as well. This rearrangement joins TRBV20-1 to TRBJ2-3; D is undetermined. With 1 base removed from V and 6 bases from J, the gap between germline ends came to 5 bases. CDR3 length: 11 amino acids. The germline V gene has CDR1 DFQATT and CDR2 SNEGSKA (reference sequence). The CDR3 coding sequence is TGCAGTGCTAGAGTGGTGGATACGCAGTATTTT. Protein sequence: CSARVVDTQYF.

CDR3 in amino acids: CASSPTTGAAYEQYF. As DNA, the CDR3 is TGTGCCAGCAGCCCGACGACAGGGGCGGCCTACGAGCAGTACTTC. The chain has TRBV9 and TRBJ2-7, with 8 positions matching TRBD1. Germline V gene lookup returns CDR1 SGDLS and CDR2 YYNGEE. The CDR3 is 15 residues long. Losses at the gene ends were 4 bases for V and 2 bases for J; bases not matched to a gene: 8.

This chain connects TRBV28 to TRBJ1-2, with D tentatively TRBD1 (6 bases). The CDR3 runs to 13 residues. Germline V gives CDR1 MDHEN, CDR2 SYDVKM. Trimming took 6 bases from V and 3 from J, leaving 11 bases between them. The CDR3: CASRLQGDYGYTF. The CDR3 DNA is TGTGCCAGCAGACTACAGGGCGACTATGGCTACACCTTC.

J is TRBJ1-5 and V is TRBV7-8; possibly TRBD1 for D (5 bases). This CDR3 region has 13 residues. CDR1 is SGHVS, CDR2 FQNEAQ, per germline. Trimming removed 1 base from V and 7 bases from J, with 8 bases in between. CDR3 protein: CASSLVGGQPQHF. CDR3 nucleotide sequence: TGTGCCAGCAGCTTAGTCGGGGGGCAGCCCCAGCATTTT.

In its sample, this clone was seen a few times. The identical CDR3 is also encoded by other nucleotide sequences in the sample. The chain uses TRBV19 and TRBJ1-1; tentative D call: TRBD1 (5 bases). Germline loops: CDR1 LNHDA, CDR2 SQIVND (reference sequence). The CDR3 runs to 13 residues. V was clipped by 3 bases and J by 4 bases, with 9 bases between them. DNA of the CDR3: TGTGCCAGTAGTATTGGGGGGACCACTGAAGCTTTCTTT. Translating it yields CASSIGGTTEAFF. Supplemented by reference TRBV19 and TRBJ1-1, the full variable domain reads DGGITQSPKYLFRKEGQNVTLSCEQNLNHDAMYWYRQDPGQGLRLIYYSQIVNDFQKGDIAEGYSVSREKKESFPLTVTSAQKNPTAFYLCASSIGGTTEAFFGQGTRLTVV.

The chain recombines TRBV14 with TRBJ2-7; D gene unclear. Germline loops: CDR1 SGHDN, CDR2 FVKESK. This CDR3 is 15 amino acids long. The V gene lost 0 bases and the J gene lost 4 bases, with 13 bases spanning the gap. For the CDR3, the DNA is TGTGCCAGCAGCCAAGATCATGGGAAGGCGTACGAGCAGTACTTC. This translates into CASSQDHGKAYEQYF.

The chain joins TRBV4-1 to TRBJ2-7, with D possibly matching TRBD1 (5 bases). The CDR3 has 14 amino acids. V lost 3 bases, J lost 4 bases, and 13 bases lay in between. Germline assignment: CDR1 MGHRA and CDR2 YSYEKL. CDR3 residues: CASSHPEAGYEQYF. Written as DNA, the CDR3 is TGCGCCAGCAGCCACCCCGAGGCAGGGTACGAGCAGTACTTC.

The rearrangement joins TRBV4-1 to TRBJ2-1, with 9 bases identical to TRBD1. With V trimmed by 2 bases and J by 7 bases, 6 bases remained unmatched. The germline V gene encodes CDR1 MGHRA and CDR2 YSYEKL. This CDR3 has 15 amino acids. The chain's CDR3 is CASSQPGTGTNEQFF. CDR3 coding DNA: TGCGCCAGCAGCCAACCCGGGACAGGGACGAATGAGCAGTTCTTC.